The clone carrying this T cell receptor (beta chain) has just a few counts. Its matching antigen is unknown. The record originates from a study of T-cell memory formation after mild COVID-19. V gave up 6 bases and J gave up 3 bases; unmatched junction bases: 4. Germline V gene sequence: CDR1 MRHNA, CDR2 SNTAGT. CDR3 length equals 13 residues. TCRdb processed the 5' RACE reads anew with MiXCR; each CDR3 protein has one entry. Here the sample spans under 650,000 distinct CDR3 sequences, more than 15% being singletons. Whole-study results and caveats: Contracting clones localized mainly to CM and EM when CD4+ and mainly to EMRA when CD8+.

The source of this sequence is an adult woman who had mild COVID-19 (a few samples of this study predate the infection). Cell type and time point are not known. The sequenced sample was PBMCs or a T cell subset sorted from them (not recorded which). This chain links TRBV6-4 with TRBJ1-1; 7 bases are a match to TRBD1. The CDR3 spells CASRATGDTEAFF. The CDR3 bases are TGTGCCAGCAGAGCTACAGGGGACACTGAAGCTTTCTTT.